This paragraph covers one T cell receptor (beta chain) sequence. Its antigen is still unknown. The data derive from a study of cytomegalovirus exposure and HLA in healthy donors. Study-level points and caveats: Cytomegalovirus-associated status was assigned to about 170 TCR beta chains. Across donors, sequencing depth was assumed by presence/absence analyses to be roughly uniform.

Germline CDR1 is MNHEY and CDR2 is SVGAGI. There are 15 residues in the CDR3. V gave up 5 bases and J gave up 1 base, with 14 bases separating them. Unrecorded immune exposures were likely, despite nominal health at sampling. The PCR ran on 60 Vbeta and 13 Jbeta primers. As processed by the authors: Later work found roughly 80 million unique TCR beta chains, with roughly 11 million shared. Produced via immunoSEQ multiplex PCR; TCRdb's table is partial and in-frame only. V and J calls and clone size are copied from that table; D and trimming were computed from the DNA. The sample holds hundreds of thousands of clones, approximately 80% seen once.

The sequence was obtained from a boy aged 2 to 10 in good health and CMV-seronegative. The chain links TRBV6-5 to TRBJ1-1; no reliable D call. Material for sequencing was PBMCs. In DNA form, the CDR3 reads TGTGCCAGCAGTCCGGGAAATCTCGCGAACACTGAAGCTTTCTTT. Its protein product is CASSPGNLANTEAFF.